These T cell receptor beta chains were read from a single sample in a study of blood T cells in healthy people across ages. From the 5' RACE reads, TCRdb called clonotypes with MiXCR, one entry per CDR3 protein. This sample yields approximately 940,000 distinct CDR3 sequences, of which approximately 49% are seen a single time; roughly an eighth belongs to the top ten. The sequencing sample was made of blood. Receptor source: a man between 25 and 39 years old in good health. Each CDR3 is given with its conserved first and last residue. The D gene is left open where the match is weak. The size entry is marked missing in some rows and otherwise reads once, few, many or a size class.

d_call j_call v_call clone_size cdr3_length cdr3_nt cdr3_aa
. TRBJ2-3 TRBV9 . 15 TGTGCCAGCAGCTCCGAGTTAAGGGTGGAAGATACGCAGTATTTT CASSSELRVEDTQYF
. TRBJ2-7 TRBV10-3 few 13 TGTGCCATCAGTGAGGCAGGGCGGGACGAGCAGTACTTC CAISEAGRDEQYF
TRBD2 TRBJ2-7 TRBV20-1 once 16 TGCAGTGCTAGAGATGGAGCGGGGGGATCTTCCTACGAGCAGTACTTC CSARDGAGGSSYEQYF
. TRBJ1-2 TRBV6-6 . 15 TGTGCCAGCAGGCGGGACGGCCTTACCAGCTATGGCTACACCTTC CASRRDGLTSYGYTF
. TRBJ2-3 TRBV15 few 13 TGTGCCACCAGTTTGGGAAGCACAGATACGCAGTATTTT CATSLGSTDTQYF
. TRBJ1-1 TRBV6-6 . 14 TGTGCCAGCAGTCACCAGGGGAGGAGCACTGAAGCTTTCTTT CASSHQGRSTEAFF
. TRBJ2-3 TRBV11-2 . 14 TGTGCCAGCCTAATGGGGGGGCTATCAGATACGCAGTATTTT CASLMGGLSDTQYF
. TRBJ1-4 TRBV12-3/TRBV12-4 . 19 TGTGCCAGCAGTTTAGCGTTTCCCCAAGAGAAGGCAACTAATGAAAAACTGTTTTTT CASSLAFPQEKATNEKLFF
. TRBJ2-7 TRBV7-2 . 14 TGTGCCAGCAGCTGGGACACAGGCGGCTACGAGCAGTACTTC CASSWDTGGYEQYF
. TRBJ2-1 TRBV6-1 . 16 TGTGCCAGCAGTGAAGGTTGGGGGAGCTCCTACAATGAGCAGTTCTTC CASSEGWGSSYNEQFF
. TRBJ2-5 TRBV6-1 once 15 TGTGCCAGCAGTGAACCGGGGCAAGGCCAAGAGACCCAGTACTTC CASSEPGQGQETQYF
. TRBJ2-5 TRBV5-1 . 13 TGCGCCAGCAGGCCTAACCTCCAAGAGACCCAGTACTTC CASRPNLQETQYF
. TRBJ2-7 TRBV4-1 . 16 . CASSHTETAVGLGTYF
TRBD1 TRBJ2-1 TRBV27 . 16 TGTGCCAGCGGTCCTCTCCCGGGACAGGCTAGGGATGAGCAGTTCTTC CASGPLPGQARDEQFF
. TRBJ2-7 TRBV5-1 few 12 TGCGCCAGCAGCTTAGACGGGCCCGAGCAGTACTTC CASSLDGPEQYF
. TRBJ1-1 TRBV7-3 few 15 TGTGCCAGCAGCCCTACCGGGACGACGAACACTGAAGCTTTCTTT CASSPTGTTNTEAFF